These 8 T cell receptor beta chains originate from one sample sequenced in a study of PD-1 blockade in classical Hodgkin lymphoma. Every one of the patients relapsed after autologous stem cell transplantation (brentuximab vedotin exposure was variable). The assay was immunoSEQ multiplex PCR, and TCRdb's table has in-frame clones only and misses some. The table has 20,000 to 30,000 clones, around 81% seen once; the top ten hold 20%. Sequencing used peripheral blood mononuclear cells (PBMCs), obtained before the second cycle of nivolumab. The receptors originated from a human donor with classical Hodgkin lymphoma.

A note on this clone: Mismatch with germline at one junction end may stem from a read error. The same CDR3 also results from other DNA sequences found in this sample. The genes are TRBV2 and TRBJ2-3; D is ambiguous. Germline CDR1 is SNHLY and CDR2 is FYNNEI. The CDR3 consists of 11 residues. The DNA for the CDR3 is TGCGCCAGCAGTCTAACAGATACGCAGTATTTT. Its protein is CASSLTDTQYF.

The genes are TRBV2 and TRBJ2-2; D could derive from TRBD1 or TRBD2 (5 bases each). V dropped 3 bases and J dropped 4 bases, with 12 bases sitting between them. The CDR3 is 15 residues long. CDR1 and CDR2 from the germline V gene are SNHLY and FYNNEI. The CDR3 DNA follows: TGTGCCAGCAGTGACCCGGGGACGGGCACCGGGGAGCTGTTTTTT. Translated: CASSDPGTGTGELFF.

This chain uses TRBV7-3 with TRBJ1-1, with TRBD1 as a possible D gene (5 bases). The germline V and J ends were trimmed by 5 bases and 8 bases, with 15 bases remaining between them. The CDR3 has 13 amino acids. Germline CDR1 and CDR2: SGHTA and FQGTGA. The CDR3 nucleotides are TGTGCCAGCAGCCCCAACCCAGGGCTCGAAGCTTTCTTT. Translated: CASSPNPGLEAFF.

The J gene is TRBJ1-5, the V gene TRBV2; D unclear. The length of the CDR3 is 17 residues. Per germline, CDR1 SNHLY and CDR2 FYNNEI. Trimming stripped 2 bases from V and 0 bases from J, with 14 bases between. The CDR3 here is CASSEIAGPYSNQPQHF. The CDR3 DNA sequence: TGTGCCAGCAGTGAAATTGCAGGTCCTTATAGCAATCAGCCCCAGCATTTT.

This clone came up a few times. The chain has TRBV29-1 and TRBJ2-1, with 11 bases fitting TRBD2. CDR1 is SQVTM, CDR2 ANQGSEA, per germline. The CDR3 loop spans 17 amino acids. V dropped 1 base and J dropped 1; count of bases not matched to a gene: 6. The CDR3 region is CSVEGLAGMASYNEQFF. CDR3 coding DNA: TGCAGCGTTGAAGGACTAGCGGGAATGGCTTCCTACAATGAGCAGTTCTTC.

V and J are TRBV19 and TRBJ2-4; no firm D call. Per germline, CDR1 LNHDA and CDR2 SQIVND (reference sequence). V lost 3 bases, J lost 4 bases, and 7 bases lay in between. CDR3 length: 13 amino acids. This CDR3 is CASSMVLKNIQYF. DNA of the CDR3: TGTGCCAGTAGTATGGTCCTAAAAAACATTCAGTACTTC.

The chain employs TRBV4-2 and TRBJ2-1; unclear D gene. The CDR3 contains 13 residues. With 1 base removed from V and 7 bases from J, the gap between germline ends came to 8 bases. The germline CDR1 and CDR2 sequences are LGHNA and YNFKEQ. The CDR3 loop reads CASSQADRNEQFF. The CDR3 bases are TGTGCCAGCAGCCAAGCGGACCGAAATGAGCAGTTCTTC.

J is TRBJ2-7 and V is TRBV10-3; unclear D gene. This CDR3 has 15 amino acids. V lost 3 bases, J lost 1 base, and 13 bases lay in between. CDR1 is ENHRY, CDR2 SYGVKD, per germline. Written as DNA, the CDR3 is TGTGCCATCAGTGAAGTACATCGAACATCCTACGAGCAGTACTTC. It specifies CAISEVHRTSYEQYF.